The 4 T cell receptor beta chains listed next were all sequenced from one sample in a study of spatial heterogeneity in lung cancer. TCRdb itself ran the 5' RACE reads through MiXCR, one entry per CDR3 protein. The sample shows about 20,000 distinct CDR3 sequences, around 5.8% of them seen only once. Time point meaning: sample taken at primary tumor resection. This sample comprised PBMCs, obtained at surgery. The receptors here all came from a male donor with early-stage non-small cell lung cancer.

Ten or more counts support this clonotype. The CDR3 DNA reads as TGTGCCAGCACAAGGCTGGTACAGGGAAAAGGAAAACTGTTTTTT. Its protein product is CASTRLVQGKGKLFF. This chain joins TRBV6-5 and TRBJ1-4; tentatively, D is TRBD1 (6 bases). This CDR3 is built from 15 residues. The germline CDR1 and CDR2 sequences are MNHEY and SVGAGI. Trimming removed 7 bases at V and 10 bases at J, with 22 bases between.

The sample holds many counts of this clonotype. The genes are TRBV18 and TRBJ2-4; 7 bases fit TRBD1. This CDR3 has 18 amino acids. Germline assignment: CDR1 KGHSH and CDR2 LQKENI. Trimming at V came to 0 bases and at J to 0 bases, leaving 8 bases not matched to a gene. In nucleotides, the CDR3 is TGTGCCAGCTCACCACCCCGGGACAGTGATTTAGCCAAAAACATTCAGTACTTC. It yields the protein CASSPPRDSDLAKNIQYF.

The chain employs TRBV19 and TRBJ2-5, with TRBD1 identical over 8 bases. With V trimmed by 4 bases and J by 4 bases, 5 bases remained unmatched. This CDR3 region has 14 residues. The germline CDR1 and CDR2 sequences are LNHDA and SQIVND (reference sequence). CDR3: CASSKGQGRETQYF. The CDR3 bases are TGTGCCAGTAGTAAAGGACAGGGAAGAGAGACCCAGTACTTC.

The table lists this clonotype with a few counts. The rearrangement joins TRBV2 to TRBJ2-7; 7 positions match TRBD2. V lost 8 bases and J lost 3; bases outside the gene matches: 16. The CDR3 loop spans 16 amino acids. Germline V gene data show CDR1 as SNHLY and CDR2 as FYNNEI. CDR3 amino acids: CASRGRGAVFLYEQYF. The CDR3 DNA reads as TGTGCCAGCCGGGGGAGGGGAGCGGTGTTCCTCTACGAGCAGTACTTC. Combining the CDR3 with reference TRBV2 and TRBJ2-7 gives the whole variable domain EPEVTQTPSHQVTQMGQEVILRCVPISNHLYFYWYRQILGQKVEFLVSFYNNEISEKSEIFDDQFSVERPDGSNFTLKIRSTKLEDSAMYFCASRGRGAVFLYEQYFGPGTRLTVT.